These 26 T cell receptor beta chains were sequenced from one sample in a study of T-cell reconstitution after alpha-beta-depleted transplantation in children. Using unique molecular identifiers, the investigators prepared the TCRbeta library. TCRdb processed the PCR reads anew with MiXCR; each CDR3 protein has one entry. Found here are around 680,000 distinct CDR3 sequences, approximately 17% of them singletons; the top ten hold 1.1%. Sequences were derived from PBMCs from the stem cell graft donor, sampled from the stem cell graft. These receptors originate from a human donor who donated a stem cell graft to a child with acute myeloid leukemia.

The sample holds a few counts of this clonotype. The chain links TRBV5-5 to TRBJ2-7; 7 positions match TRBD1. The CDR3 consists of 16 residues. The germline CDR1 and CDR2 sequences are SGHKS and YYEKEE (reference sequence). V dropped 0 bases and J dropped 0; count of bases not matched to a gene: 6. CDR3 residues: CASSLDIGGLSYEQYF. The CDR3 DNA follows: TGTGCCAGCAGCTTGGATATAGGGGGCCTCTCCTACGAGCAGTACTTC.

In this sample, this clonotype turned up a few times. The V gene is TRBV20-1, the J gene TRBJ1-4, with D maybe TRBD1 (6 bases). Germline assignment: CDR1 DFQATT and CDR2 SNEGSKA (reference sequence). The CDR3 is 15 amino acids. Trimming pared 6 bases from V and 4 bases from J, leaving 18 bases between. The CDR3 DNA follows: TGCAGTGCGGGCTTACCTTGGACAGATAATGAAAAACTGTTTTTT. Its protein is CSAGLPWTDNEKLFF.

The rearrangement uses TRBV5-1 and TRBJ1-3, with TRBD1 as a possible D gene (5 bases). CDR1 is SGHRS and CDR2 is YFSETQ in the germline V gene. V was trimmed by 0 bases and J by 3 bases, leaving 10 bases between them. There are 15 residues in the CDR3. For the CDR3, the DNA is TGCGCCAGCAGCTTGGCCGGGGGTATTGGAAACACCATATATTTT. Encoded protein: CASSLAGGIGNTIYF.

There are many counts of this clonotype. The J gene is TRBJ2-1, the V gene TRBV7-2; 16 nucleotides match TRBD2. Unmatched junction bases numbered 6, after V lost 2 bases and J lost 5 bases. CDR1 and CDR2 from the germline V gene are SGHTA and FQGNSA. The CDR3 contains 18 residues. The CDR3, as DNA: TGTGCCAGCAGCTTACGACCGGGACTAGCGGGGGGGAACAATGAGCAGTTCTTC. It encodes CASSLRPGLAGGNNEQFF.

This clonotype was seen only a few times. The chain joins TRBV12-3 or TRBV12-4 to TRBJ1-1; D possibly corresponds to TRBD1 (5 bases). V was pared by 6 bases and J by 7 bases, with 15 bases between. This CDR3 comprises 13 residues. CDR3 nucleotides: TGTGCCAGCAGCCGGGACGGGGCCCGTGAAGCTTTCTTT. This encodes CASSRDGAREAFF.

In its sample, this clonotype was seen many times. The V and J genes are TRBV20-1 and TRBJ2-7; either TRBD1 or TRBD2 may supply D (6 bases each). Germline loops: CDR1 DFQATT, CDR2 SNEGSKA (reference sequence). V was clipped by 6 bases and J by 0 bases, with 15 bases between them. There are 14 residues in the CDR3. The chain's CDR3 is CSAQSGASSYEQYV. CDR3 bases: TGCAGTGCCCAGTCGGGGGCCAGCTCCTACGAGCAGTACGTC.

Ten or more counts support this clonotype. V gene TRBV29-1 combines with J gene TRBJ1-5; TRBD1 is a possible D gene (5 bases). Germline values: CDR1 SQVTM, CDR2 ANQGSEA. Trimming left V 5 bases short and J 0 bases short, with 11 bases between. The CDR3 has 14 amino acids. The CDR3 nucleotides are TGCAGCGTTCGGGGGGAGTATAGCAATCAGCCCCAGCATTTT. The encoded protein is CSVRGEYSNQPQHF.

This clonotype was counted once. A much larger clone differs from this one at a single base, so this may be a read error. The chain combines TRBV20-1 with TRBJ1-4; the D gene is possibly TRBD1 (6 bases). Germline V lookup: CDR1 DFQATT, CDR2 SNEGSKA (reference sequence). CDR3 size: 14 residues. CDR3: CSARLGGREEKLSF. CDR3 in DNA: TGCAGTGCTAGATTAGGGGGAAGGGAAGAAAAACTGTCTTTT.

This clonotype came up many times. CDR3 bases: TGTGCCATCAGTGAGGAGGCAGGGAGAGACACTGAAGCTTTCTTT. It encodes CAISEEAGRDTEAFF. This chain uses TRBV10-3 with TRBJ1-1; maybe TRBD1 (5 bases). Trimming took 2 bases from V and 3 from J, leaving 13 bases between them. CDR1 and CDR2 (germline): ENHRY, SYGVKD. The CDR3 length is 15 residues.

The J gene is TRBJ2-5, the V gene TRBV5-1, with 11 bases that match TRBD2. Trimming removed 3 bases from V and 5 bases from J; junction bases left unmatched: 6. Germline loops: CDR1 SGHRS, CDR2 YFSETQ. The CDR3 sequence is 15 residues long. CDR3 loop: CASSSKTSGVETQYF. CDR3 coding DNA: TGCGCCAGCAGCTCTAAGACTAGCGGGGTGGAGACCCAGTACTTC.

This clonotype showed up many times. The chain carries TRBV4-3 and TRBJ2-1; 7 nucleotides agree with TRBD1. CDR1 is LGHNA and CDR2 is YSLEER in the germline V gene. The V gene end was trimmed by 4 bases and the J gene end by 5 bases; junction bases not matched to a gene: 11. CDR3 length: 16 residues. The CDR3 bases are TGCGCCAGCAGCCCCTGGACAGGAGAAACACACAATGAGCAGTTCTTC. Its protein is CASSPWTGETHNEQFF.

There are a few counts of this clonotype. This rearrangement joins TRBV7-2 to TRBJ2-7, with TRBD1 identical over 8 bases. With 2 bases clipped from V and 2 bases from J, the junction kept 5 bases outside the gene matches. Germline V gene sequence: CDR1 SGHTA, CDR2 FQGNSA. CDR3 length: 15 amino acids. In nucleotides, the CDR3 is TGTGCCAGCAGCTTATCAGGACAGGGAACCTACGAGCAGTACTTC. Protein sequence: CASSLSGQGTYEQYF.

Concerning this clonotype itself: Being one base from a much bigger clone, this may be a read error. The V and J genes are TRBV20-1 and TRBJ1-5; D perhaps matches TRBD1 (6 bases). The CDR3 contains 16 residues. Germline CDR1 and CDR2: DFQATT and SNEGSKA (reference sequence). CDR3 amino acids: CCAREGGTTGNQPQHF. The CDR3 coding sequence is TGCTGTGCTAGAGAGGGTGGGACAACCGGCAATCAGCCCCAGCATTTT.

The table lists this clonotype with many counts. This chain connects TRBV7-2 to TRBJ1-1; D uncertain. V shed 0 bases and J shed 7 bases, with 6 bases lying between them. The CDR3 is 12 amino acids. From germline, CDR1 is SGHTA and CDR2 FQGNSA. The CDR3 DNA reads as TGTGCCAGCAGCTTAGCTGTGGATGAAGCTTTCTTT. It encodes CASSLAVDEAFF. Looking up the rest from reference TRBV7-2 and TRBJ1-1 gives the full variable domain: GAGVSQSPSNKVTEKGKDVELRCDPISGHTALYWYRQSLGQGLEFLIYFQGNSAPDKSGLPSDRFSAERTGGSVSTLTIQRTQQEDSAVYLCASSLAVDEAFFGQGTRLTVV.

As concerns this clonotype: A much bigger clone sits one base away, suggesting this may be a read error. The CDR3 loop reads CASTPQGGGAIYGYTF. The CDR3 nucleotides read TGTGCCAGCACCCCTCAGGGTGGGGGCGCGATCTATGGCTACACCTTC. This sequence joins TRBV6-1 and TRBJ1-2, with a weak D call TRBD1 (6 bases). Trimming cost V 7 bases and J 4 bases, with 22 bases left between them. The CDR3 contains 16 residues. Germline CDR1 and CDR2: MNHNS and SASEGT.

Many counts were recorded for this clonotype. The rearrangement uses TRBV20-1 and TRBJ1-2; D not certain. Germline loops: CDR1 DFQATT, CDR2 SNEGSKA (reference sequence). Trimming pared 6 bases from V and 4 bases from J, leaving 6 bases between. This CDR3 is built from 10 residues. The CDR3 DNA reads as TGCAGTGCCCGTCGCTATGGCTACACCTTC. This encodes CSARRYGYTF.

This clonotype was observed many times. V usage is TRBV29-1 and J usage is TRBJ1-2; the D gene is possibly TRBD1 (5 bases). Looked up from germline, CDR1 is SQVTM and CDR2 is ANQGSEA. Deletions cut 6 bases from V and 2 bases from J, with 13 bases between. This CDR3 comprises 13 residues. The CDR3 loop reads CSVGGGRNYGYTF. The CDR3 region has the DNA TGCAGCGTGGGGGGAGGGAGGAACTATGGCTACACCTTC.

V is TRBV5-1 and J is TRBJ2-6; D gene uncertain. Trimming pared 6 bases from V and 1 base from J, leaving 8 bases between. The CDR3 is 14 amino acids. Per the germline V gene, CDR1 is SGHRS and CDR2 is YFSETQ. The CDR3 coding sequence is TGCGCCAGCACCATCGCGTCTGGGGCCAACGTCCTGACTTTC. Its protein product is CASTIASGANVLTF.

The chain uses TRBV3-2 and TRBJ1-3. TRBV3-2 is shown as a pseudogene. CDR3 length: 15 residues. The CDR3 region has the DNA TGTGCCAGCAGCCATGACAGTTTCTCTGGAAACACCATATATTTT. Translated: CASSHDSFSGNTIYF.

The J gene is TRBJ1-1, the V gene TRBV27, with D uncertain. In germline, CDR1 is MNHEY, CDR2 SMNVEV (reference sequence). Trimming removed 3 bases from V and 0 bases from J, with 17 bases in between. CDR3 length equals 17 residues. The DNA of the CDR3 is TGTGCCAGCAGTTTGGCCGGGCCGCTACTTATGAACACTGAAGCTTTCTTT. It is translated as CASSLAGPLLMNTEAFF.

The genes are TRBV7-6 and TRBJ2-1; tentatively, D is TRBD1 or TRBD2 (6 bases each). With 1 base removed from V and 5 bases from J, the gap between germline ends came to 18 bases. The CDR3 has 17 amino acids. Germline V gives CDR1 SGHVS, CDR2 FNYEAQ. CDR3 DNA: TGTGCCAGCAGCTTAGGGGTCGCCCAAGGGGGGAACAATGAGCAGTTCTTC. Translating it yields CASSLGVAQGGNNEQFF.

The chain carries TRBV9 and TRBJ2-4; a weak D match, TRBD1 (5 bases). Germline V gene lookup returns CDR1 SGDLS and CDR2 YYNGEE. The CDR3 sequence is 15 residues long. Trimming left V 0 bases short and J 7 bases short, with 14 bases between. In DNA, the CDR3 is TGTGCCAGCAGCGTAGCTCCAGGGCCTGGGAACATTCAGTACTTC. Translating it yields CASSVAPGPGNIQYF.

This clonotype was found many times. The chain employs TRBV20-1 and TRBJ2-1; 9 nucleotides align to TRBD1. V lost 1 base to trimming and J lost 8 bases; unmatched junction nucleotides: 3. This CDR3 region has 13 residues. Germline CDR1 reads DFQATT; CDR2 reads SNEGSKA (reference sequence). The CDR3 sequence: CSARGDRDYEQFF. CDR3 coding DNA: TGCAGTGCTAGAGGGGACAGGGACTATGAGCAGTTCTTC.

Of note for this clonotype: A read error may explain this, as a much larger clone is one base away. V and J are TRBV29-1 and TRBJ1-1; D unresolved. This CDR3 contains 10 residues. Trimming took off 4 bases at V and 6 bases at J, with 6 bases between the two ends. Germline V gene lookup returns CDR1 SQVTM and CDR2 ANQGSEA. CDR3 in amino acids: CSVGRSEAFF. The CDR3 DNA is TGCAGCGTTGGGAGGTCTGAAGCTTTCTTT.

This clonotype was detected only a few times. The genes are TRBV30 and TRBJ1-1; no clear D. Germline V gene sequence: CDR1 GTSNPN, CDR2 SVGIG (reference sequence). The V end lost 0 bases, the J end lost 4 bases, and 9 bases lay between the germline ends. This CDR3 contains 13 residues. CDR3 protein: CAWSVSGPTEAFF. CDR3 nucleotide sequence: TGTGCCTGGAGTGTGTCGGGTCCCACTGAAGCTTTCTTT.

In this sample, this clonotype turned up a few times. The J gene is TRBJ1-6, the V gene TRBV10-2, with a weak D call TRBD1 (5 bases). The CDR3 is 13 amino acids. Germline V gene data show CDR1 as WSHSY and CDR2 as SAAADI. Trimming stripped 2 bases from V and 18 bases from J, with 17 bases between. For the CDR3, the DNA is TGCGCCAGCAGTGAGAGGGATGGGGGTCCGGCCCACTTT. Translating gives CASSERDGGPAHF.